One sample yielded the 6 T cell receptor beta chains listed below, sequenced in a study of blood T cell repertoires in COVID-19. TCRdb's table, derived via immunoSEQ multiplex PCR, lists solely in-frame clones and lacks some. The sample includes roughly 150,000 clones, approximately 90% of them seen just once. Sequencing input: peripheral blood. The origin of the receptors is a man aged 18-30 years with acute or convalescent COVID-19.

Of note for this clone: Distinct nucleotide sequences in the sample also encode this CDR3. DNA of the CDR3: TGTGCCAGCAGCTTAGTCGGGACAGGGACCTACGAGCAGTACTTC. Amino acids: CASSLVGTGTYEQYF. This chain joins TRBV7-9 and TRBJ2-7; 9 bases match TRBD1. The germline gives CDR1 SEHNR, CDR2 FQNEAQ (reference sequence). Losses at the gene ends were 1 base for V and 2 bases for J; bases not matched to a gene: 3. CDR3 size: 15 residues.

The V gene is TRBV19, the J gene TRBJ1-6, with D maybe TRBD1 (6 bases). V shed 8 bases and J shed 7 bases, with 15 bases lying between them. The CDR3 is 14 residues long. Germline V gene data show CDR1 as LNHDA and CDR2 as SQIVND (reference sequence). The CDR3 here is CASSSGAVNSPLHF. CDR3 nucleotides: TGTGCCAGTTCTTCAGGGGCGGTGAATTCACCCCTCCACTTT.

This clone has a single count. This chain links TRBV29-1 with TRBJ1-1; D ambiguous. The CDR3 loop spans 10 amino acids. The ends were cut back, 4 bases at V and 8 bases at J, with 8 bases in the middle. Germline V gene lookup returns CDR1 SQVTM and CDR2 ANQGSEA. The CDR3 DNA sequence: TGCAGCGTTGTGGAGTCAGAAGCTTTCTTT. Translated: CSVVESEAFF.

V gene TRBV24-1 combines with J gene TRBJ2-5; 7 nucleotides agree with TRBD1. CDR1 is KGHDR, CDR2 SFDVKD, per germline. This CDR3 is 16 amino acids long. The V gene end was trimmed by 1 base and the J gene end by 2 bases; junction bases not matched to a gene: 6. CDR3 residues: CATSDFRQGRQETQYF. The CDR3, as DNA: TGTGCCACCAGTGATTTTCGACAGGGAAGGCAAGAGACCCAGTACTTC.

The chain couples TRBV30 to TRBJ1-2; D might be TRBD1 (5 bases). The germline CDR1 and CDR2 sequences are GTSNPN and SVGIG (reference sequence). The CDR3 has 14 residues. The V and J ends lost 2 bases and 2 bases respectively, with 12 bases between them. CDR3 amino acids: CAWSQRQRNYGYTF. The DNA for the CDR3 is TGTGCCTGGAGTCAACGACAGAGAAACTATGGCTACACCTTC.

J is TRBJ1-1 and V is TRBV7-2; D gene uncertain. Trimming removed 5 bases from V and 6 bases from J, with 19 bases in between. CDR3 length: 15 residues. CDR1 is SGHTA and CDR2 is FQGNSA in the germline V gene. The CDR3, as DNA: TGTGCCAGCAGCCCTCGCGGAGGGCGCTACGCTGAAGCTTTCTTT. As protein: CASSPRGGRYAEAFF.